This is a list of T cell receptor beta chains from one sample in a study of T-cell reconstitution after alpha-beta-depleted transplantation in children. TCRdb independently ran MiXCR on the PCR reads; one entry per CDR3 protein. The sample shows 98,000 or so distinct CDR3 sequences, 5% to 8% of them seen only once. This material consisted of PBMCs, mostly from graft donor cells, taken 360 days after TCRalphabeta/CD19-depleted stem cell transplant. These receptor sequences come from a male patient aged 2 to 9 who had a stem cell transplant for acute lymphoblastic leukemia, so the T cells may come from the graft donor. CDR3s include the opening cysteine and the closing phenylalanine or tryptophan. A D gene is named only where the DNA matches it firmly. Size tells how often a clone was seen (once, few, many) or the class of an expanded clone, and some rows leave it out.

clone_size j_call d_call v_call cdr3_aa cdr3_nt
many TRBJ1-1 - TRBV30 CAWSPGRTEAFF TGTGCCTGGAGTCCGGGTAGGACTGAAGCTTTCTTT
many TRBJ2-3 - TRBV7-6 CASSFRDKETDTQYF TGTGCCAGCAGCTTCCGGGACAAGGAGACAGATACGCAGTATTTT
many TRBJ1-4 - TRBV28 CASSLEGKLFF TGTGCCAGCAGTTTAGAGGGAAAACTGTTTTTT
many TRBJ2-1 - TRBV2 CANGTPIYNEQFF TGTGCCAACGGGACACCAATTTACAATGAGCAGTTCTTC
- TRBJ1-4 - TRBV7-7 CASSRNRGGREKLFF TGTGCTAGCAGCCGGAACCGGGGGGGTCGCGAAAAACTGTTTTTT
few TRBJ2-3 TRBD1 TRBV11-1 CASSLWDRPTDTQYF TGTGCCAGCAGCCTTTGGGACAGGCCCACAGATACGCAGTATTTT
- TRBJ2-1 TRBD2 TRBV12-3/TRBV12-4 CASSPGTSGTNEQFF TGTGCCAGCAGTCCCGGGACTAGCGGCACCAATGAGCAGTTCTTC
few TRBJ2-5 TRBD2 TRBV7-7 CASSFRDYAGETQYF TGTGCCAGCAGCTTCCGGGACTACGCTGGGGAGACCCAGTACTTC
many TRBJ2-7 - TRBV4-2 CASSQEAGRTYEQYF TGTGCCAGCAGCCAAGAGGCCGGGCGGACCTACGAGCAGTACTTC
few TRBJ2-1 TRBD2 TRBV11-2 CASSLRRTSGGDEQFF TGTGCCAGCAGCTTAAGGCGGACTAGCGGGGGAGATGAGCAGTTCTTC
many TRBJ1-1 - TRBV9 CASSVDTAARAFF TGTGCCAGCAGCGTAGACACGGCCGCCCGGGCTTTCTTT
many TRBJ2-3 - TRBV14 CASSQAMLNTQYF TGTGCCAGCAGCCAAGCAATGCTAAATACGCAGTATTTT
many TRBJ2-1 TRBD1 TRBV9 CASSVDRVGFDEQFF TGTGCCAGCAGCGTCGACAGGGTGGGGTTCGATGAGCAGTTCTTC
many TRBJ2-4 TRBD2 TRBV5-1 CASSHSGRENIQYF TGCGCCAGCAGCCACTCCGGGAGGGAAAACATTCAGTACTTC
- TRBJ2-7 - TRBV18 CASSPPAGWVQYF TGTGCCAGCTCACCACCTGCGGGATGGGTGCAGTACTTC
many TRBJ1-2 - TRBV28 CASSLVEGNYGYTF TGTGCCAGCAGTTTAGTGGAGGGTAACTATGGCTACACCTTC
many TRBJ2-3 - TRBV14 CASSQLGEGTDTQYF TGTGCCAGCAGCCAACTCGGGGAAGGAACAGATACGCAGTATTTT
many TRBJ1-2 - TRBV29-1 CSVQEGWHYGYTF TGCAGCGTGCAAGAGGGATGGCACTATGGCTACACCTTC
many TRBJ2-7 - TRBV20-1 CSAREGFFSSYEQYF TGCAGTGCTAGAGAAGGCTTCTTTAGCTCCTACGAGCAGTACTTC
many TRBJ1-2 TRBD1 TRBV4-2 CASSLGQARTNYGYTF TGTGCCAGCAGCCTGGGACAGGCCCGAACTAACTATGGCTACACCTTC
- TRBJ2-3 - TRBV20-1 CSARAGVPAGTDTQYF TGCAGTGCCCGTGCCGGGGTCCCGGCAGGCACAGATACGCAGTATTTT
few TRBJ1-3 - TRBV6-5 CASSYDRGNTIYF TGTGCCAGCAGTTATGATCGTGGAAACACCATATATTTT
many TRBJ1-5 - TRBV7-3 CASSLTGRGDQPQHF TGTGCCAGCAGTCTTACAGGCAGGGGAGATCAGCCCCAGCATTTT
few TRBJ2-3 TRBD2 TRBV27 CASSFLPGGPTDTQYF TGTGCCAGCAGTTTCTTGCCGGGGGGGCCAACAGATACGCAGTATTTT
- TRBJ2-3 TRBD2 TRBV9 CASSVGRGGPSTDTQYF TGTGCCAGCAGCGTAGGCCGGGGGGGGCCTAGCACAGATACGCAGTATTTT
many TRBJ1-6 - TRBV6-4 CAILGRAPLHF TGTGCCATCCTGGGGAGGGCACCCCTCCACTTT
many TRBJ1-2 TRBD1 TRBV2 CASSTDRVEGSNYGYTF TGTGCCAGCAGTACGGACAGGGTAGAAGGTTCTAACTATGGCTACACCTTC
few TRBJ1-2 TRBD1 TRBV28 CASSFLGQNYGYTF TGTGCCAGCAGTTTCCTGGGACAGAACTATGGCTACACCTTC
- TRBJ1-2 - TRBV7-9 CASSLGVSYGYTF TGTGCCAGCAGCTTAGGTGTCAGCTATGGCTACACCTTC
few TRBJ2-5 - TRBV7-9 CASSLGGRRETQYF TGTGCCAGCAGCTTAGGTGGCCGCCGAGAGACCCAGTACTTC
- TRBJ1-1 - TRBV29-1 CSASQMNTEAFF TGCAGCGCGTCGCAGATGAACACTGAAGCTTTCTTT
many TRBJ2-7 - TRBV28 CASSLALAYEQYF TGTGCCAGCAGCCTAGCGTTAGCCTACGAGCAGTACTTC
few TRBJ2-7 - TRBV7-2 CASRKELAILYEQYF TGTGCCAGCAGGAAGGAACTAGCAATCCTCTACGAGCAGTACTTC
many TRBJ2-1 TRBD2 TRBV4-3 CASSRWGAGGNNEQFF TGCGCCAGCAGCCGGTGGGGTGCGGGGGGGAACAATGAGCAGTTCTTC
many TRBJ2-2 TRBD1 TRBV7-6 CASSFAQGAPDTGELFF TGTGCCAGCAGCTTTGCACAGGGGGCGCCGGACACCGGGGAGCTGTTTTTT
many TRBJ2-3 - TRBV6-5 CASSYSGKGGTQYF TGTGCCAGCAGTTACTCCGGGAAGGGGGGAACGCAGTATTTT
many TRBJ2-5 - TRBV7-9 CASSFLSGQGETQYF TGTGCCAGCAGCTTCTTGTCGGGGCAGGGGGAGACCCAGTACTTC
many TRBJ2-7 - TRBV4-3 CASSQESKQFLGYEQYF TGCGCCAGCAGCCAAGAAAGTAAACAGTTCCTCGGTTACGAGCAGTACTTC
many TRBJ2-1 - TRBV10-3 CAIGGYNEQFF TGTGCCATCGGGGGGTACAATGAGCAGTTCTTC
few TRBJ1-1 - TRBV5-1 CASLNSNTEAFF TGCGCCAGTCTCAACTCGAACACTGAAGCTTTCTTT
- TRBJ2-4 - TRBV11-2 CASSLSKNIQYF TGTGCCAGCAGCTTATCTAAAAACATTCAGTACTTC
- TRBJ2-1 - TRBV9 CASRRGAEQFF TGTGCCAGCAGGAGGGGGGCTGAGCAGTTCTTC
many TRBJ2-7 TRBD2 TRBV4-3 CASSPETSGIYEQYF TGCGCCAGCAGCCCCGAGACTAGCGGGATTTACGAGCAGTACTTC
many TRBJ1-2 - TRBV29-1 CSVVAPTYGYTF TGCAGCGTTGTTGCGCCGACGTATGGCTACACCTTC
many TRBJ2-2 TRBD2 TRBV7-4 CASSSSGAGRTTGELFF TGTGCCAGCAGTTCAAGCGGGGCAGGGAGGACGACCGGGGAGCTGTTTTTT
- TRBJ2-5 TRBD1 TRBV28 CASNFQGARETQYF TGTGCCAGCAACTTCCAGGGGGCGAGAGAGACCCAGTACTTC
many TRBJ1-5 - TRBV5-1 CASSLSTNQPQHF TGCGCCAGCAGCCTCTCTACGAATCAGCCCCAGCATTTT